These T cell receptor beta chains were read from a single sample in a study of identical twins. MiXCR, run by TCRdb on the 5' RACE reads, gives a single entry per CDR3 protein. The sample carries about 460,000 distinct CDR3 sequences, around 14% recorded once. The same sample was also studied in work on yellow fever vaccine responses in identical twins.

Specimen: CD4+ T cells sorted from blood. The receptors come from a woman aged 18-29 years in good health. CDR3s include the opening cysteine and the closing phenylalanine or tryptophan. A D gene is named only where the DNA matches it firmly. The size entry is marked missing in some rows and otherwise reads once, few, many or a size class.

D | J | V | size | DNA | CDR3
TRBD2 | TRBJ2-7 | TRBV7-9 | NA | TGTGCCAGCAGGTCGACTAGCGACTCCTACGAGCAGTACTTC | CASRSTSDSYEQYF
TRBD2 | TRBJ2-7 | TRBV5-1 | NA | TGCGCCAGCACCCCGTCTAGCGGCTCCTACGAGCAGTACTTC | CASTPSSGSYEQYF
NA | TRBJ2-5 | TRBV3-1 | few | TGTGCCAGCAGCCCCGCCAGGGGTATGATGGAGACCCAGTACTTC | CASSPARGMMETQYF
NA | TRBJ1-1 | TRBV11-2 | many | TGTGCCAGCATGCCCGTAGACTATCGGGGAGCTTTCTTT | CASMPVDYRGAFF
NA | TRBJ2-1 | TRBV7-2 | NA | TGTGCCAGCAGTTTAGGGAGTCTAGGTAAGAGTGAGCAGTTCTTC | CASSLGSLGKSEQFF
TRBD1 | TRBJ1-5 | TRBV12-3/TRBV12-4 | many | TGTGCCAGCAAACCTCAGGGGGGGAGCAATCAGCCCCAGCATTTT | CASKPQGGSNQPQHF
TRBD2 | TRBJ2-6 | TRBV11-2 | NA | TGTGCCAGCAGCTTTTATAGCGGGAGGGCCTCTGGGGCCAACGTCCTGACTTTC | CASSFYSGRASGANVLTF
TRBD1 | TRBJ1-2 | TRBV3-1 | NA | TGTGCCAGCAGCCAAGGGACAGGGAACTATGGCTACACCTTC | CASSQGTGNYGYTF
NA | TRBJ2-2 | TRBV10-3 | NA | TGTGCCATCTCGGCAGGTAGAGGAACCGGGGAGCTGTTTTTT | CAISAGRGTGELFF
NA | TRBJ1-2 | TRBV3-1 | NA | TGTGCCAGCAGCCAGGAAGGCGGGCAGGTCTATGGCTACACCTTC | CASSQEGGQVYGYTF
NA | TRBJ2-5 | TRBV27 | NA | TGTGCCAGCTCGAACGGGGACCAAGAGACCCAGTACTTC | CASSNGDQETQYF
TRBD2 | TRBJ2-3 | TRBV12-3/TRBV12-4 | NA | TGTGCCTGCAGTCGAGGGACTAGCGGGACTAGCACAGATACGCAGTATTTT | CACSRGTSGTSTDTQYF
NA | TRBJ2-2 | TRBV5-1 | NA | TGCGCCACCAGCTTGACCCTCACCGGGACCGGGGAGCTGTTTTTT | CATSLTLTGTGELFF
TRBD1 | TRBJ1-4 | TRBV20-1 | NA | TGCAGTGCCCCGGGACAGGGAGGCGAAAAACTGTTTTTT | CSAPGQGGEKLFF
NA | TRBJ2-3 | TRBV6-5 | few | TGTGCCAGCAGTTTTCGGGGGGCTTTCGGAGATACGCAGTATTTT | CASSFRGAFGDTQYF
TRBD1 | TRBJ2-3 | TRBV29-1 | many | TGCAGCTCCAGGGGGATTGCAGATACGCAGTATTTT | CSSRGIADTQYF
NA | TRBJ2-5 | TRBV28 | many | TGTGCCAGCAGCCGCACAGGGAGCGAGACCCAGTACTTC | CASSRTGSETQYF
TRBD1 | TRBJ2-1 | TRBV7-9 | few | TGTGCCAGCAGTCCCCAGACAGGGCGCAAGTTCTTC | CASSPQTGRKFF
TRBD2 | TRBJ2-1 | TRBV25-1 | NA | TGTGCCAGCAGTGATAGTAGCGGGAGGGGGCAGTTCTTC | CASSDSSGRGQFF
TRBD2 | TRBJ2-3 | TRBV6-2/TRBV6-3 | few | TGTGCCAGCAGTTACGAGGGCCGACTAGCGGGATATACAGATACGCAGTATTTT | CASSYEGRLAGYTDTQYF
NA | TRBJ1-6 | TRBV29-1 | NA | TGCAGCGGGACAAACCGGGCACCCCTCCACTTT | CSGTNRAPLHF
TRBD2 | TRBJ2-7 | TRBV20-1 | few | TGCAGTGCTAGAGCACTAGCGGACCCCTACGAGCAGTACTTC | CSARALADPYEQYF
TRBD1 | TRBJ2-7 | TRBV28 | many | TGTGCCAGCAGTTTAGTTCTTGGGACAGGAGCCTACGAGCAGTACTTC | CASSLVLGTGAYEQYF
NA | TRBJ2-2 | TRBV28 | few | TGTGCCAGCCGCCAGCTTAAGGGAAAGAACACCGGGGAGCTGTTTTTT | CASRQLKGKNTGELFF
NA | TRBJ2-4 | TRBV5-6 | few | TGTGCCAGCAGCTTGGGGTATGGGCGGGGCGATAAAAACATTCAGTACTTC | CASSLGYGRGDKNIQYF
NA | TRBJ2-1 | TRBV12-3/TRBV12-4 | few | TGTGCCAGCAGTTCCTCTAGTCCTGGACTAAATAAGAATGAGCAGTTCTTC | CASSSSSPGLNKNEQFF
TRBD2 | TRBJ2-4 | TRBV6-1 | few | TGTGCCAGCAGCCCTCGACTAGCGGCCTTAGCCAAAAACATTCAGTACTTC | CASSPRLAALAKNIQYF
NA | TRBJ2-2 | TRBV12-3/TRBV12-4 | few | TGTGCCAGCAGTTTGATAGGCGGCCTGAACACCGGGGAGCTGTTTTTT | CASSLIGGLNTGELFF
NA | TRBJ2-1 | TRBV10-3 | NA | TGTGCCATTGGGAGGGGGGGGAAGTTCTTC | CAIGRGGKFF
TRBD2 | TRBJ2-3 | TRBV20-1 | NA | TGCAGTGGGCGGGGGAGCACAGATACGCAGTATTTT | CSGRGSTDTQYF
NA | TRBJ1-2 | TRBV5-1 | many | TGCGCCAGCAGCTTGGACCGAGGGAGGACCTATGGCTACACCTTC | CASSLDRGRTYGYTF
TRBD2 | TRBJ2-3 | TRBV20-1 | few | TGCAGTGCTAGTCCATCTAGCGGGAGGGCAGATACGCAGTATTTT | CSASPSSGRADTQYF
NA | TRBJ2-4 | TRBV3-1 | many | TGTGCCAGCAGCCAAACTTCCGGGGGACGATACATTCAGTACTTC | CASSQTSGGRYIQYF
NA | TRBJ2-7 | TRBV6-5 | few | TGTGCCAGCATGAGAGGGTACGAGCAGTACTTC | CASMRGYEQYF
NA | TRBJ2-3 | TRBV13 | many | TGTGCCAGCAGCTTTTCTAGCAGCACAGATACGCAGTATTTT | CASSFSSSTDTQYF
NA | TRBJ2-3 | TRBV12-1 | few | TGTGCCAGCAGCTTCGGGGGCCCTGGGAGAGCCCGCACAGATACGCAGTATTTT | CASSFGGPGRARTDTQYF
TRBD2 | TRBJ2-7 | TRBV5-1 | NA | TGCGCCAGCAGCTTGTCTAGCGGTCCCTTTTCCGAGCAGTACTTC | CASSLSSGPFSEQYF
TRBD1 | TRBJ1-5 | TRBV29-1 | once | TGCAGCGTCGGACCGGGACAGGCGGACTCCGAGCCCCAGCATTTT | CSVGPGQADSEPQHF
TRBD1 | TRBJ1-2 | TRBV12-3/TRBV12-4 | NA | TGTGCCAGCAGCTCGACAGGGGCCAACTATGGCTACACCTTC | CASSSTGANYGYTF
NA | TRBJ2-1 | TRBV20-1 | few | TGCAGTGCTACGGGGGGCCACTTTTGGAATGAGCAGTTCTTC | CSATGGHFWNEQFF
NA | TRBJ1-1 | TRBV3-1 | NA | TGTGCCAGCAGCCCCCGGGGGGGAGGGAAAAACACTGAAGCTTTCTTT | CASSPRGGGKNTEAFF
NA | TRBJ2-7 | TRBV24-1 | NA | TGTGCCACCAGTGATTCGGGGCGTAACATCTACGAGCAGTACTTC | CATSDSGRNIYEQYF
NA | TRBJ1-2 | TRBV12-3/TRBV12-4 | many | TGTGCCAGCAGTTCTACGACAGGCTGGGGCTATGGCTACACCTTC | CASSSTTGWGYGYTF
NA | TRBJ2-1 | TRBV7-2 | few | TGTGCCAGCAGCTTACCGTTTGGGTTTGTCAATGAGCAGTTCTTC | CASSLPFGFVNEQFF
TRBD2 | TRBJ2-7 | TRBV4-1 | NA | TGCGCCAGCAGCCATGAAACTAGCGGGAGGTTCTACGAGCAGTACTTC | CASSHETSGRFYEQYF
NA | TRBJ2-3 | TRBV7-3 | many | TGTGCCAGCAGCCAGTGGGATTACACAGATACGCAGTATTTT | CASSQWDYTDTQYF
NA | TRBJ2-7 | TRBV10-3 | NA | TGTGCCATCGTGGACACCCCGAGGAACGAGCAGTACTTC | CAIVDTPRNEQYF
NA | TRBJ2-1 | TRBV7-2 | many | TGTGCCAGCAGCTTAGTACAGCGTCTAAGGAATGAGCAGTTCTTC | CASSLVQRLRNEQFF
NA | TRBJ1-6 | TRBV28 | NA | TGTGCCAGCGGGTACCCGGCAGAAACCTCGGGTTCACCCCTCCACTTT | CASGYPAETSGSPLHF